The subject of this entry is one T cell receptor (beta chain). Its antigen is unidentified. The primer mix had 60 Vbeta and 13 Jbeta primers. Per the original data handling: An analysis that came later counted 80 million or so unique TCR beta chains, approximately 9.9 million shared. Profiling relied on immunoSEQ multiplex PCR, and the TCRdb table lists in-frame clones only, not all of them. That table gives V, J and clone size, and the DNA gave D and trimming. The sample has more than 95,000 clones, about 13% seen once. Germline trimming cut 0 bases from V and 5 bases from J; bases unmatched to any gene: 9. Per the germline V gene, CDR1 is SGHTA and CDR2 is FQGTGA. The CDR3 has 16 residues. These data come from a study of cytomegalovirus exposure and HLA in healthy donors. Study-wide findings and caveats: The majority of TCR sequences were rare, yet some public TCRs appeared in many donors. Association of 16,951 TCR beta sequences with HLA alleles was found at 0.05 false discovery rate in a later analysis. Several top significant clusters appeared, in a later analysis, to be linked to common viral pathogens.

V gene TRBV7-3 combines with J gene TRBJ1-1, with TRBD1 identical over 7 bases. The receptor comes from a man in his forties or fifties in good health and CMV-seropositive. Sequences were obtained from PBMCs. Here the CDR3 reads CASSLTGGASMTEAFF. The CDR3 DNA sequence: TGTGCCAGCAGCTTAACAGGGGGCGCATCTATGACTGAAGCTTTCTTT.